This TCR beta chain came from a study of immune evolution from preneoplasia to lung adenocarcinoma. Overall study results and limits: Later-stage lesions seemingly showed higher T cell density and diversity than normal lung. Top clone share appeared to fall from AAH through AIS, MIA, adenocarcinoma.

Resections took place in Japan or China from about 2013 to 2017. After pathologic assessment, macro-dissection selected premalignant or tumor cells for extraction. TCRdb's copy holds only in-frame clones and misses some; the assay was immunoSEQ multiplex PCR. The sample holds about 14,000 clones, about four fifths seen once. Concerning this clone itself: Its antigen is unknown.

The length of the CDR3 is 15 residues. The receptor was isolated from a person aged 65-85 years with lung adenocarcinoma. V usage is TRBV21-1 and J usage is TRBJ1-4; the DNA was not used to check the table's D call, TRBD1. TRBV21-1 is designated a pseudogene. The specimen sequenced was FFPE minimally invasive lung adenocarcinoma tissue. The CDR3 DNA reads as TGTGCCAGCAGCGGGGCTACAGGGCAGAATGAAAAACTGTTTTTT. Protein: CASSGATGQNEKLFF.